These T cell receptor beta chains were read from a single sample in a study of T cells after yellow fever vaccination. TCRdb re-derived calls from the 5' RACE reads in MiXCR, one entry per CDR3 protein. The sample carries about 630,000 distinct CDR3 sequences, around 12% recorded once. The starting material was PBMCs, obtained on the day of the yellow fever booster vaccination. These receptors were collected from a man aged 25-45 years who received the YFV17D yellow fever vaccine. CDR3s include the opening cysteine and the closing phenylalanine or tryptophan. D genes are given only for firm matches. Rows give clone size only sometimes, using once, few, many, or a class for an expanded clone.

D	size	V	J	DNA	CDR3
NA	few	TRBV29-1	TRBJ2-3	TGCAGCCTCTATACAGATACGCAGTATTTT	CSLYTDTQYF
TRBD2	NA	TRBV20-1	TRBJ2-1	TGCTGTGCTAGGGGTGGGACTAGCGGGAGAGCGAGGTATGAGCAGTTCTTC	CCARGGTSGRARYEQFF
TRBD1	few	TRBV4-3	TRBJ2-5	TGCGCCAGCAGCCTGTCCTCCGCCGGGACAGGGGGCCAAGAGACCCAGTACTTC	CASSLSSAGTGGQETQYF
NA	few	TRBV7-9	TRBJ2-7	TGTGCCAGCAGCGAATTCAACGAGCAGTACTTC	CASSEFNEQYF
NA	NA	TRBV9	TRBJ2-7	TGTGCCAGCAGCGTAGAATACGAGCAGTACTTC	CASSVEYEQYF
NA	few	TRBV6-2/TRBV6-3	TRBJ2-5	TGTGCCAGCGGACCGCCTCGGGGGCTCCGGGAGACCCAGTACTTC	CASGPPRGLRETQYF
TRBD1	NA	TRBV5-1	TRBJ2-5	TGCGCCAGCAGCATCAGGACAGGGGAGACCCAGTACTTC	CASSIRTGETQYF
NA	NA	TRBV20-1	TRBJ1-6	TGCAGTGCTAAAATTGGGGGAGATTCACCCCTCCACTTT	CSAKIGGDSPLHF
NA	NA	TRBV27	TRBJ2-7	TGTGCCAGCAGTTCTCAGGGCCCTCCCTACGAGCAGTACTTC	CASSSQGPPYEQYF
TRBD1	few	TRBV4-2	TRBJ1-1	TGTGCCAGCAGCCAGTCCCGGGACAGGGTGGCTGAAGCTTTCTTT	CASSQSRDRVAEAFF
TRBD2	few	TRBV20-1	TRBJ2-1	TGCAGTGCTAGGGCCCAGCTAGCGGGAGGGCCTAGGGATGAGCAGTTCTTC	CSARAQLAGGPRDEQFF
NA	once	TRBV20-1	TRBJ1-5	TGCAGTGCTAGACCCAGGGTCGGCCAGCCCCAGCATTTT	CSARPRVGQPQHF
NA	few	TRBV28	TRBJ2-2	TGTGCCAGCAGCCGAACCACTTACACCGGGGAGCTGTTTTTT	CASSRTTYTGELFF
TRBD2	few	TRBV28	TRBJ2-4	TGTGCCAGCAGCCCTCCTCATTCTAGCGGGGCCGCGGACATTCAGTACTTC	CASSPPHSSGAADIQYF
TRBD2	NA	TRBV5-6	TRBJ2-2	TGTGCCAGCAGCCACCGCGCTAGCGGGAGAGGCGCGAACACCGGGGAGCTGTTTTTT	CASSHRASGRGANTGELFF
NA	NA	TRBV2	TRBJ2-3	TGTGCCAGCAGTGAAGCGGGTTCAAGCACAGATACGCAGTATTTT	CASSEAGSSTDTQYF
NA	few	TRBV7-3	TRBJ2-1	TGTGCCAGCAGCCCCTCCCTTTTGCGGAGCTCCTACAATGAGCAGTTCTTC	CASSPSLLRSSYNEQFF
TRBD1	NA	TRBV5-1	TRBJ2-2	TGCGCCAGCAGTCGGGACAGAAGTACGGCCGGGGAGCTGTTTTTT	CASSRDRSTAGELFF